Shown below are 24 T cell receptor beta chains from a single sample sequenced in a study of blood T cell repertoires in COVID-19. Repertoires were generated with immunoSEQ multiplex PCR, while TCRdb's copy carries only in-frame clones and drops some. The table lists about 150,000 clones, roughly 84% of them singletons. The specimen was peripheral blood. The receptors were gathered from a man aged 60 to 69 with COVID-19, enrolled during active disease.

The DNA of the CDR3 is TGTGCCAGTAGTGCCGGGGACAGGGTAGGAACTGAAGCTTTCTTT. Translating gives CASSAGDRVGTEAFF. This rearrangement joins TRBV19 to TRBJ1-1, with TRBD1 matching 9 bases. Per germline, CDR1 LNHDA and CDR2 SQIVND (reference sequence). The ends lost 5 bases at V and 5 bases at J; junction bases unmatched: 9. The CDR3 sequence is 15 residues long.

This clone appeared a single time. This chain uses TRBV7-9 with TRBJ1-1; tentative D call: TRBD1 (5 bases). Germline V gives CDR1 SEHNR, CDR2 FQNEAQ (reference sequence). This CDR3 has 14 residues. V gave up 6 bases and J gave up 0 bases, with 11 bases separating them. Written as DNA, the CDR3 is TGTGCCAGCAGAAGGGGTGAACTGAACACTGAAGCTTTCTTT. Amino acid sequence: CASRRGELNTEAFF.

V usage is TRBV2 and J usage is TRBJ2-2; TRBD1 matches at 8 bases. This CDR3 contains 15 residues. The V gene end was trimmed by 2 bases and the J gene end by 5 bases; junction bases not matched to a gene: 4. Germline V CDR1 and CDR2: SNHLY, FYNNEI. The CDR3 protein is CASSEQGAWTGELFF. The CDR3 nucleotides are TGTGCCAGCAGTGAACAGGGGGCATGGACCGGGGAGCTGTTTTTT.

This chain uses TRBV28 with TRBJ1-5, with no clear D. With 7 bases removed from V and 4 bases from J, the gap between germline ends came to 11 bases. CDR3 size: 13 residues. Germline CDR1 and CDR2: MDHEN and SYDVKM. The CDR3 DNA follows: TGTGCCAGCATGACTGAGACGAATCAGCCCCAGCATTTT. As protein: CASMTETNQPQHF.

The chain combines TRBV30 with TRBJ2-1; perhaps TRBD2 as D (6 bases). Germline V lookup: CDR1 GTSNPN, CDR2 SVGIG (reference sequence). V lost 2 bases and J 0 bases, leaving 14 bases between the germline ends. The CDR3 has 16 residues. The CDR3 protein is CAWSRDSDISYNEQFF. The CDR3 coding sequence is TGTGCCTGGAGTCGGGACTCCGATATCTCCTACAATGAGCAGTTCTTC.

This chain's CDR3 is CASRSIQGGGHF. The DNA of the CDR3 is TGTGCCAGCAGGTCAATCCAGGGAGGGGGCCACTTT. This chain links TRBV28 with TRBJ1-6, with D possibly TRBD1 on 6 matching bases. This CDR3 is 12 amino acids long. Trimming removed 6 bases from V and 18 bases from J, with 18 bases in between. From germline, CDR1 is MDHEN and CDR2 SYDVKM.

The chain carries TRBV4-1 and TRBJ1-2; D might be TRBD1 (5 bases). This CDR3 contains 13 residues. Looked up from germline, CDR1 is MGHRA and CDR2 is YSYEKL. V lost 1 base, J lost 5 bases, and 8 bases lay in between. The CDR3 DNA sequence: TGCGCCAGCAGCCAAGCAGGGTGGTATGGCTACACCTTC. It codes for CASSQAGWYGYTF.

V gene TRBV7-3 combines with J gene TRBJ1-1, with D maybe TRBD1 (5 bases). From germline, CDR1 is SGHTA and CDR2 FQGTGA. Trimming took 5 bases from V and 5 from J, leaving 18 bases between them. The CDR3 runs 15 residues. CDR3 DNA sequence: TGTGCCAGCAGCCCCCCAGGTGGAGGGGAGACTGAAGCTTTCTTT. Its protein product is CASSPPGGGETEAFF. The whole variable domain, remainder taken from reference TRBV7-3 and TRBJ1-1, is GAGVSQTPSNKVTEKGKYVELRCDPISGHTALYWYRQSLGQGPEFLIYFQGTGAADDSGLPNDRFFAVRPEGSVSTLKIQRTERGDSAVYLCASSPPGGGETEAFFGQGTRLTVV.

The chain combines TRBV18 with TRBJ1-2, with 11 bases lining up with TRBD1. This CDR3 has 16 amino acids. Per the germline V gene, CDR1 is KGHSH and CDR2 is LQKENI. The trim removed 3 bases at V and 2 bases at J, leaving 5 bases unmatched. In DNA form, the CDR3 reads TGTGCCAGCTCACCGGGACAGGGGGTGTGGAACTATGGCTACACCTTC. Translation: CASSPGQGVWNYGYTF.

This clone turned up a few times. The chain employs TRBV5-1 and TRBJ2-1; D is ambiguous. The CDR3 length is 16 residues. CDR1 and CDR2 from the germline V gene are SGHRS and YFSETQ. The V end was cut by 1 base, the J end by 10 bases, with 21 bases between. The CDR3 nucleotides read TGCGCCAGCAGCTTGATAAAACCCCCTGTGAGTAGCGAGCAGTTCTTC. Translation: CASSLIKPPVSSEQFF. The full variable domain, completed using reference TRBV5-1 and TRBJ2-1, is KAGVTQTPRYLIKTRGQQVTLSCSPISGHRSVSWYQQTPGQGLQFLFEYFSETQRNKGNFPGRFSGRQFSNSRSEMNVSTLELGDSALYLCASSLIKPPVSSEQFFGPGTRLTVL.

The genes are TRBV3-1 (or the pseudogene TRBV3-2) and TRBJ1-3; D ambiguous. From germline, CDR1 is LGHDT and CDR2 YNNKEL (reference sequence). Trimming pared 0 bases from V and 0 bases from J, leaving 12 bases between. The length of the CDR3 is 17 residues. The CDR3 DNA is TGTGCCAGCAGCCAAGAGGCGGTGTACTACTCTGGAAACACCATATATTTT. Its protein product is CASSQEAVYYSGNTIYF.

This clone was seen a few times. V is TRBV29-1 and J is TRBJ1-4; a possible D gene is TRBD1 (6 bases). The CDR3 length is 13 residues. The V gene lost 7 bases and the J gene lost 6 bases, with 15 bases spanning the gap. Germline CDR1 reads SQVTM; CDR2 reads ANQGSEA. CDR3 region: CSAGGGTDEKLFF. The CDR3 coding sequence is TGCAGCGCGGGAGGGGGAACGGATGAAAAACTGTTTTTT.

This rearrangement joins TRBV28 to TRBJ1-1; 9 bases agree with TRBD1. Germline lookup yields CDR1 MDHEN and CDR2 SYDVKM. The CDR3 has 20 amino acids. Trimming at V came to 2 bases and at J to 2 bases, leaving 18 bases not matched to a gene. The CDR3 sequence: CASSLVASPGQGGENTEAFF. The CDR3 nucleotides read TGTGCCAGCAGTTTAGTTGCGTCCCCGGGACAGGGAGGGGAAAACACTGAAGCTTTCTTT. The variable domain in full, with the rest retrieved from reference TRBV28 and TRBJ1-1, is DVKVTQSSRYLVKRTGEKVFLECVQDMDHENMFWYRQDPGLGLRLIYFSYDVKMKEKGDIPEGYSVSREKKERFSLILESASTNQTSMYLCASSLVASPGQGGENTEAFFGQGTRLTVV.

V is TRBV7-2 and J is TRBJ1-1; TRBD1 aligns across 8 bases. The CDR3 runs 15 residues. Germline V gives CDR1 SGHTA, CDR2 FQGNSA. Trimming removed 4 bases from V and 2 bases from J; junction bases left unmatched: 6. The CDR3 nucleotides read TGTGCCAGCAGCTCTCAGGGGGCATTTAACACTGAAGCTTTCTTT. The encoded protein is CASSSQGAFNTEAFF.

This chain joins TRBV2 and TRBJ1-5, with D unresolved. V was clipped by 9 bases and J by 2 bases, with 14 bases between them. Germline V lookup: CDR1 SNHLY, CDR2 FYNNEI. The CDR3 runs to 14 residues. CDR3 sequence (DNA): TGTGCCAGTCAACATCGAAGCGGCAATCAGCCCCAGCATTTT. It translates to CASQHRSGNQPQHF.

The V call is TRBV6-2 or TRBV6-3, the J call TRBJ2-5, with 8 positions matching TRBD1. CDR3 size: 17 residues. Per germline, CDR1 MNHEY and CDR2 SVGEGT. V lost 0 bases, J lost 5 bases, and 11 bases stayed unmatched. This chain's CDR3 is CASSYSRVFRGLETQYF. CDR3 nucleotide sequence: TGTGCCAGCAGTTACTCAAGGGTCTTCAGGGGGCTGGAGACCCAGTACTTC.

This clone was recorded once. The J gene is TRBJ2-1, the V gene TRBV11-3; D remains unclear. This CDR3 spans 16 amino acids. Germline V lookup: CDR1 SGHNT, CDR2 YENEEA. Trimming cost V 3 bases and J 5 bases, with 17 bases left between them. CDR3 DNA: TGTGCCAGCAGCTTTTCTCCAACAGTTTCCAACAATGAGCAGTTCTTC. It codes for CASSFSPTVSNNEQFF. The whole variable domain, remainder taken from reference TRBV11-3 and TRBJ2-1, is EAGVVQSPRYKIIEKKQPVAFWCNPISGHNTLYWYLQNLGQGPELLIRYENEEAVDDSQLPKDRFSAERLKGVDSTLKIQPAELGDSAVYLCASSFSPTVSNNEQFFGPGTRLTVL.

The sample holds a few counts of this clone. The chain couples TRBV18 to TRBJ1-1; D perhaps matches TRBD1 (6 bases). Trimming pared 4 bases from V and 5 bases from J, leaving 8 bases between. The CDR3 totals 12 residues. CDR1 is KGHSH, CDR2 LQKENI, per germline. CDR3 sequence (DNA): TGTGCCAGCTCACAAGACAGGACTGAAGCTTTCTTT. It translates to CASSQDRTEAFF. The full variable domain, in which reference TRBV18 and TRBJ1-1 provide the parts outside the CDR3, is NAGVMQNPRHLVRRRGQEARLRCSPMKGHSHVYWYRQLPEEGLKFMVYLQKENIIDESGMPKERFSAEFPKEGPSILRIQQVVRGDSAAYFCASSQDRTEAFFGQGTRLTVV.

The rearrangement links TRBV2 to TRBJ1-5; TRBD1 matches 7 bases. There are 16 residues in the CDR3. V was pared by 5 bases and J by 4 bases, with 11 bases of the junction left unmatched. Germline CDR1 SNHLY, CDR2 FYNNEI. The DNA for the CDR3 is TGTGCCAGCAGTCAGACAGGGAGTGTTCCAAATCAGCCCCAGCATTTT. Protein: CASSQTGSVPNQPQHF.

This clone was observed once. The DNA for the CDR3 is TGTGCCAGTAGACTACTAGCGGGAGGGGAGCAGTACTTC. Translating it yields CASRLLAGGEQYF. The chain couples TRBV19 to TRBJ2-7; TRBD2 matches 13 bases. Unmatched junction bases numbered 3, after V lost 6 bases and J lost 7 bases. The CDR3 covers 13 residues. CDR1 LNHDA and CDR2 SQIVND come from the germline V gene (reference sequence).

The V gene is TRBV19, the J gene TRBJ2-5, with TRBD1 identical over 8 bases. The CDR3 runs 17 residues. After removal of 3 bases from V and 4 bases from J, the junction contained 13 bases not matched to a gene. The germline V gene encodes CDR1 LNHDA and CDR2 SQIVND (reference sequence). This CDR3 reads CASSIPYRGYSRETQYF. The CDR3 region has the DNA TGTGCCAGTAGTATCCCTTACAGGGGGTACTCACGAGAGACCCAGTACTTC.

The V and J genes are TRBV6-2 or TRBV6-3 and TRBJ1-5; the D gene is possibly TRBD1 (5 bases). The CDR3 runs 14 residues. The germline CDR1 and CDR2 sequences are MNHEY and SVGEGT. V lost 0 bases, J lost 3 bases, and 6 bases lay in between. The chain's CDR3 is CASSYSGDNQPQHF. CDR3 coding DNA: TGTGCCAGCAGTTACTCAGGGGACAATCAGCCCCAGCATTTT.

The rearrangement joins TRBV9 to TRBJ2-2; 7 positions agree with TRBD1. The CDR3 runs 16 residues. V lost 2 bases and J lost 1; bases outside the gene matches: 5. Per the germline V gene, CDR1 is SGDLS and CDR2 is YYNGEE. CDR3 in amino acids: CASSVRQGGNTGELFF. In DNA, the CDR3 is TGTGCCAGCAGCGTCCGACAGGGTGGGAACACCGGGGAGCTGTTTTTT.

This clone occurred once. The genes are TRBV12-2 and TRBJ1-1; no check of the table's D call, TRBD1, against the DNA was made. TRBV12-2 has pseudogene status. CDR3 length: 19 residues. CDR3 sequence (DNA): TGTGCAAGTCGCTTAAGACAGGGAAGGAAAGGCCTCTTCGGCACTGAAGCTTTCTTT. Residues: CASRLRQGRKGLFGTEAFF.